This TCR beta chain was found in a study of CD8+CD57+ T cells in acquired aplastic anemia. Study information: Yields of DNA that came from sorted CD4+ and CD8+ cells averaged approximately 3.5 ug. Study conclusions and caveats: Common to patients and controls were 25 to 30 CD8+ CDR3 sequences.

Template material for TCR beta VDJ and CDR3 profiling consisted of genomic DNA. TCRdb re-called the reads through MiXCR, storing one row per CDR3 protein. The data hold 200,000 to 250,000 distinct CDR3 sequences, with about 60% observed a single time. The CDR3 spans 14 residues. CDR1 and CDR2 from the germline V gene are SQVTM and ANQGSEA. The J segment lost 0 bases and the V segment lost 7 bases, leaving 6 bases of the junction unmatched. As concerns this clonotype: Its antigen is undetermined.

Patients picked for sequencing had shown CD8+CD57+ cell expansion detected by flow cytometry. The V call is TRBV29-1, the J call TRBJ2-3, with TRBD1 matching 8 bases. The material sequenced was sorted CD4+, CD8+, or CD8+CD57+ T cells (not recorded which) from PBMCs. The TCR was taken from a human donor with aplastic anemia. CDR3 nucleotides: TGCAGCGCTTCGACAGGGGCTAGCACAGATACGCAGTATTTT. This gives the protein CSASTGASTDTQYF.